A selection of T cell receptor beta chains follows, all from one sample in a study of blood T cell repertoires in COVID-19. The repertoire was sequenced with immunoSEQ multiplex PCR; TCRdb's copy has only in-frame clones and lacks some. In the table there are 200,000 to 300,000 clones, more than 70% of which are singletons. Sequenced input: PBMCs or T cells enriched from blood (not recorded which). The receptor source for this set is a woman aged 40 to 55 with acute COVID-19. Both conserved end residues are part of each CDR3. D genes are given only for firm matches. Rows give clone size only sometimes, using once, few, many, or a class for an expanded clone.

abundance	v_gene	d_gene	j_gene	CDR3aa	CDR3nt
.	TRBV4-2	TRBD1	TRBJ1-6	CASSQDLWGQGNSPLHF	TGTGCCAGCAGCCAAGATCTTTGGGGACAGGGGAATTCACCCCTCCACTTT
few	TRBV24-1	.	TRBJ1-5	CATSDGPKGDNQPQHF	TGTGCCACCAGTGATGGTCCTAAAGGGGACAATCAGCCCCAGCATTTT
.	TRBV7-9	.	TRBJ2-7	CASSRTLPYEQYF	TGTGCCAGCAGCAGGACATTACCCTACGAGCAGTACTTC
.	TRBV14	.	TRBJ2-3	CASSQDLRGTQYF	TGTGCCAGCAGCCAAGATCTGAGAGGTACGCAGTATTTT
.	TRBV10-3	TRBD1	TRBJ1-2	CAISDPGQGAHTF	TGTGCCATCAGTGACCCGGGACAGGGGGCCCACACCTTC
.	TRBV5-4	.	TRBJ1-4	CASKAGANEKLFF	TGTGCCAGCAAGGCAGGGGCTAATGAAAAACTGTTTTTT
few	TRBV15	.	TRBJ2-2	CATSRAIGDQAGELFF	TGTGCCACCAGCAGAGCGATCGGGGATCAAGCCGGGGAGCTGTTTTTT
.	TRBV5-6	.	TRBJ1-4	CASSDRNNEKLFF	TGTGCCAGCAGTGACAGGAATAATGAAAAACTGTTTTTT
.	TRBV12-3/TRBV12-4	.	TRBJ2-5	CASRTDEETQYF	TGTGCCAGCAGGACAGACGAAGAGACCCAGTACTTC
.	TRBV5-4	.	TRBJ1-5	CASSSGDSNQPQHF	TGTGCCAGCAGCTCCGGTGATAGCAATCAGCCCCAGCATTTT
.	TRBV5-1	TRBD1	TRBJ2-6	CASSHRGRQYSGANVLTF	TGCGCCAGCAGCCACAGGGGCCGCCAATACTCTGGGGCCAACGTCCTGACTTTC
once	TRBV5-5	.	TRBJ1-2	CASSWGGGVPNYGYTF	TGTGCCAGCAGCTGGGGGGGAGGTGTCCCAAACTATGGCTACACCTTC
once	TRBV18	TRBD1	TRBJ1-2	CASSSDRVYGYTF	TGTGCCAGCTCATCGGACAGGGTCTATGGCTACACCTTC
.	TRBV7-9	.	TRBJ1-3	CASSFYGATGNTIYF	TGTGCCAGCAGCTTTTATGGGGCTACTGGAAACACCATATATTTT
.	TRBV27	TRBD1	TRBJ1-1	CASRPDRGRTEAFF	TGTGCCAGCAGGCCGGACAGGGGGCGCACTGAAGCTTTCTTT
.	TRBV15	.	TRBJ2-4	CATSLLKGGSNQDIQYF	TGTGCCACCAGCCTCCTAAAAGGGGGATCTAACCAGGACATTCAGTACTTC
.	TRBV27	.	TRBJ2-3	CASTPTRQALPDTQYF	TGTGCCAGCACCCCAACTAGACAGGCCCTCCCAGATACGCAGTATTTT
.	TRBV28	.	TRBJ1-5	CASSLPLGAQNQPQHF	TGTGCCAGCAGTTTACCCCTGGGGGCGCAGAATCAGCCCCAGCATTTT
few	TRBV7-8	.	TRBJ2-3	CASSLVGGFLGLGGSTDTQYF	TGTGCCAGCAGCTTAGTTGGTGGTTTTTTGGGACTGGGGGGTTCCACAGATACGCAGTATTTT
.	TRBV5-1	TRBD2	TRBJ2-3	CASSGSGSETDTQYF	TGCGCCAGCAGCGGTAGCGGGAGTGAAACAGATACGCAGTATTTT
once	TRBV30	.	TRBJ2-7	CAWSRGNSYEQYF	TGTGCCTGGAGCAGAGGGAACTCCTACGAGCAGTACTTC
.	TRBV28	TRBD1	TRBJ1-6	CAGSFRQGRSSALHF	TGTGCCGGCAGTTTCCGACAGGGCCGAAGTTCGGCCCTCCACTTT
.	TRBV3-1/TRBV3-2	.	TRBJ1-3	CASSQVSTSGNTIYF	TGTGCCAGCAGCCAAGTAAGCACTTCTGGAAACACCATATATTTT
.	TRBV7-2	.	TRBJ1-2	CASSLFNPGGGYTF	TGTGCCAGCAGCCTATTTAACCCCGGGGGTGGCTACACCTTC
few	TRBV5-1	TRBD2	TRBJ2-1	CASSSPGGVPSYNEQFF	TGCGCCAGCAGCTCCCCTGGGGGGGTTCCCTCCTACAATGAGCAGTTCTTC
.	TRBV2	.	TRBJ2-1	CASAGQSDEQFF	TGTGCCAGCGCCGGACAGTCCGATGAGCAGTTCTTC
.	TRBV25-1	.	TRBJ2-1	CASSLISGGSYNEQFF	TGTGCCAGCAGTTTAATTAGCGGAGGCTCCTACAATGAGCAGTTCTTC
.	TRBV28	.	TRBJ1-3	CASGGGVLSGNTIYF	TGTGCCAGCGGGGGAGGGGTTCTCTCTGGAAACACCATATATTTT
.	TRBV19	.	TRBJ1-1	CASSIIQGGTEAFF	TGTGCCAGTAGTATTATTCAGGGAGGCACTGAAGCTTTCTTT
.	TRBV30	.	TRBJ2-1	CAWSRLGNEQFF	TGTGCCTGGAGCCGACTAGGAAATGAGCAGTTCTTC